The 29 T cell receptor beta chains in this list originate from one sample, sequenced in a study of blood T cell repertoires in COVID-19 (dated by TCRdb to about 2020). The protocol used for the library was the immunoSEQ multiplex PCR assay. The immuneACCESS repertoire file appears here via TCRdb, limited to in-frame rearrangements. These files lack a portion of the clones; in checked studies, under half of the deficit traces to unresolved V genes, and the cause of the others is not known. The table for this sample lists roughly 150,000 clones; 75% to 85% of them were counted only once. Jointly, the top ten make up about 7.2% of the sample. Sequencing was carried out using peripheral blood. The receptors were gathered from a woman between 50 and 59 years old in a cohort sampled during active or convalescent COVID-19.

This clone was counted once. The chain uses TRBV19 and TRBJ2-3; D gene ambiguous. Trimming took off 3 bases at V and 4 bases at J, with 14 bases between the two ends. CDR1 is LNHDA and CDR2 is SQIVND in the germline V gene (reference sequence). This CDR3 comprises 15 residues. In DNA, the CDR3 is TGTGCCAGTAGTATTTTAGTCGGTAGCCCAGATACGCAGTATTTT. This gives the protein CASSILVGSPDTQYF. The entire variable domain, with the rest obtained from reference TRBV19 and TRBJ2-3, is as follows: DGGITQSPKYLFRKEGQNVTLSCEQNLNHDAMYWYRQDPGQGLRLIYYSQIVNDFQKGDIAEGYSVSREKKESFPLTVTSAQKNPTAFYLCASSILVGSPDTQYFGPGTRLTVL.

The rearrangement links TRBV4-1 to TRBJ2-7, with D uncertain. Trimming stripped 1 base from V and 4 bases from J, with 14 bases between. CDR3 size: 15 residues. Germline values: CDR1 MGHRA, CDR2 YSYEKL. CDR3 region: CASSQVSGSEYEQYF. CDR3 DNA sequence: TGCGCCAGCAGCCAAGTCTCCGGGTCGGAATACGAGCAGTACTTC.

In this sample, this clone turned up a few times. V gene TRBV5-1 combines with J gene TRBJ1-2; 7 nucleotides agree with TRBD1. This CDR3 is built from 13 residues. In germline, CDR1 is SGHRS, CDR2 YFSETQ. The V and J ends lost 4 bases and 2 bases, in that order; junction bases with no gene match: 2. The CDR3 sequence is CASSTGQNYGYTF. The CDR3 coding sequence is TGCGCCAGCAGCACGGGACAGAACTATGGCTACACCTTC.

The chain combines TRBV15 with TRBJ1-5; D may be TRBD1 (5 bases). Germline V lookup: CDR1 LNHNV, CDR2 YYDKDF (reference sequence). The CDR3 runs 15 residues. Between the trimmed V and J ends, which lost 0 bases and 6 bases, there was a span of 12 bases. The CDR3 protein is CATSRDGVGAQPQHF. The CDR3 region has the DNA TGTGCCACCAGCAGAGATGGGGTAGGGGCTCAGCCCCAGCATTTT. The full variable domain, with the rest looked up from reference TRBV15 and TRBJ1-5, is DAMVIQNPRYQVTQFGKPVTLSCSQTLNHNVMYWYQQKSSQAPKLLFHYYDKDFNNEADTPDNFQSRRPNTSFCFLDIRSPGLGDTAMYLCATSRDGVGAQPQHFGDGTRLSIL.

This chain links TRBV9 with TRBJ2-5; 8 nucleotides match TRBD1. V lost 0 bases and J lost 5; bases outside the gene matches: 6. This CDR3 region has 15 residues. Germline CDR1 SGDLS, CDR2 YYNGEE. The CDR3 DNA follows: TGTGCCAGCAGCGTAGCAGGGGGCCTTCGGGAGACCCAGTACTTC. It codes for CASSVAGGLRETQYF.

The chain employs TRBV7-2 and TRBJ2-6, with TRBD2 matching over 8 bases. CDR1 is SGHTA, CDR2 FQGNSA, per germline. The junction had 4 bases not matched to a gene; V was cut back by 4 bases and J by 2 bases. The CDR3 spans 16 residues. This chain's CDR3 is CASSSRGGAGANVLTF. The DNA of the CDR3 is TGTGCCAGCAGCTCCCGGGGGGGGGCTGGGGCCAACGTCCTGACTTTC.

The CDR3 loop reads CASSQSGTAGVTIYF. In DNA, the CDR3 is TGTGCCAGCAGCCAGAGCGGAACCGCTGGGGTCACCATATATTTT. The rearrangement uses TRBV7-8 and TRBJ1-3; D is unclear. This CDR3 contains 15 residues. Germline V gene sequence: CDR1 SGHVS, CDR2 FQNEAQ. V was trimmed by 5 bases and J by 9 bases, leaving 20 bases between them. Based on the CDR3 plus reference TRBV7-8 and TRBJ1-3, the full variable domain is GAGVSQSPRYKVAKRGQDVALRCDPISGHVSLFWYQQALGQGPEFLTYFQNEAQLDKSGLPSDRFFAERPEGSVSTLKIQRTQQEDSAVYLCASSQSGTAGVTIYFGEGSWLTVV.

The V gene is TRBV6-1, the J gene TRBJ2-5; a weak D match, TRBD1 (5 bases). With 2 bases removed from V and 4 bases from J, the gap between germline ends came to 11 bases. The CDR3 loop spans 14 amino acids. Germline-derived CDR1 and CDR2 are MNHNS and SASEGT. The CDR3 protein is CASSERQGRETQYF. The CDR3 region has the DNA TGTGCCAGCAGTGAACGTCAGGGTCGAGAGACCCAGTACTTC.

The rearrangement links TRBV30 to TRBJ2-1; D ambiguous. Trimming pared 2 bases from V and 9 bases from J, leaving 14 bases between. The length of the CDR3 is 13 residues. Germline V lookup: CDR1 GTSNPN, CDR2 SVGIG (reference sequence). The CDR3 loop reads CAWSLAERSEQFF. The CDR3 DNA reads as TGTGCCTGGAGTTTGGCAGAAAGAAGTGAGCAGTTCTTC.

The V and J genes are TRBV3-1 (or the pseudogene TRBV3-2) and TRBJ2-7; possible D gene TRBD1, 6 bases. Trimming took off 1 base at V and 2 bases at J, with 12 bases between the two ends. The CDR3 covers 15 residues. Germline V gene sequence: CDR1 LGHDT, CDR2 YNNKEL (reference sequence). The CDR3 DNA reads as TGTGCCAGCAGCCAAGTTTTAGGGGGTACCTACGAGCAGTACTTC. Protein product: CASSQVLGGTYEQYF.

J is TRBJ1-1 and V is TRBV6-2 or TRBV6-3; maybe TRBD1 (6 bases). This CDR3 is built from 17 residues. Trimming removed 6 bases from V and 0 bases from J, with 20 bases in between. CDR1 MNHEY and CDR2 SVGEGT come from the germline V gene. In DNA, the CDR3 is TGTGCCAGCAGCGATTCGGACAGAGCTCTTATGAACACTGAAGCTTTCTTT. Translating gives CASSDSDRALMNTEAFF.

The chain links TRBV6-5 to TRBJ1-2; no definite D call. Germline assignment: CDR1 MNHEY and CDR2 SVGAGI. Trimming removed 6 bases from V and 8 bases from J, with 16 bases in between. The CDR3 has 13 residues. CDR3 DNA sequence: TGTGCCAGCAGCCGCATACCCCCGGGGGGCTACACCTTC. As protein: CASSRIPPGGYTF.

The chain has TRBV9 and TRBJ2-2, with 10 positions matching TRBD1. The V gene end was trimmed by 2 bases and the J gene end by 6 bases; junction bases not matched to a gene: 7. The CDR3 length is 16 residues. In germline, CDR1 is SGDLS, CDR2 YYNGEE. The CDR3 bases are TGTGCCAGCAGCGTTCGCCCCGGGACAGGGGCCGGGGAGCTGTTTTTT. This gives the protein CASSVRPGTGAGELFF.

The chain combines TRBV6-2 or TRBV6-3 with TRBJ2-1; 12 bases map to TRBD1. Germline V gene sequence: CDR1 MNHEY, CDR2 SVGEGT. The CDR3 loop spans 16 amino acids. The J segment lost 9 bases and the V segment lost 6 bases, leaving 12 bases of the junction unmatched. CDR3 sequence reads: CASSLNRDRGLGEQFF. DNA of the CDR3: TGTGCCAGCAGCCTTAACCGGGACAGGGGGCTTGGTGAGCAGTTCTTC.

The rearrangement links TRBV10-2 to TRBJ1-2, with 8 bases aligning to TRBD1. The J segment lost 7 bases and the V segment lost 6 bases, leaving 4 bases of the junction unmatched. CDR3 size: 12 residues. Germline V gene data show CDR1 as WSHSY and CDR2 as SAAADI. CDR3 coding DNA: TGCGCCAGCAGCGGTCAGGGGGCTGGCTACACCTTC. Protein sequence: CASSGQGAGYTF.

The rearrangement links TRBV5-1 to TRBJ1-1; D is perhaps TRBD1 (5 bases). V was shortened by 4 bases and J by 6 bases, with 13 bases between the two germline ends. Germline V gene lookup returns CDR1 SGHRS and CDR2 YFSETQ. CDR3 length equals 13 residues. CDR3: CASSPAWGAEAFF. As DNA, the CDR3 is TGCGCCAGCAGCCCGGCCTGGGGCGCTGAAGCTTTCTTT.

The CDR3 nucleotides read TGTGCCATCAGTGGCCGGGGACAGGGCCAAGAGACCCAGTACTTC. Translated: CAISGRGQGQETQYF. The genes are TRBV10-3 and TRBJ2-5; 9 nucleotides line up with TRBD1. This CDR3 comprises 15 residues. V gave up 4 bases and J gave up 1 base; unmatched junction bases: 4. The V gene's germline CDR1 is ENHRY and CDR2 SYGVKD.

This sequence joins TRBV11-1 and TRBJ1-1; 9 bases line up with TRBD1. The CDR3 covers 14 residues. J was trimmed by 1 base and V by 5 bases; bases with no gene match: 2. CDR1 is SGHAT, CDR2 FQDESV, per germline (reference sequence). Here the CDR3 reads CASSLQGANTEAFF. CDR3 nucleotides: TGTGCCAGCAGCCTACAGGGGGCGAACACTGAAGCTTTCTTT.

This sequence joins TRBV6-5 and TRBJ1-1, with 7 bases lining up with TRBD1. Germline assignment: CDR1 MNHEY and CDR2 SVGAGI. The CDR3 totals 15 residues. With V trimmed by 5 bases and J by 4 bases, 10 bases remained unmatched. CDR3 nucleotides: TGTGCCAGCAGTCCATACAGGGGCCCGGCCACTGAAGCTTTCTTT. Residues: CASSPYRGPATEAFF.

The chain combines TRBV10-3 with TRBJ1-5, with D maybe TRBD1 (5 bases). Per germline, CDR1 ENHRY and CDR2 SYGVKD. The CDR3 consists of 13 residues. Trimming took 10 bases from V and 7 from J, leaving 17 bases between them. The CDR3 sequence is CATWDSPDQPQHF. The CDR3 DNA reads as TGTGCCACTTGGGACTCCCCTGACCAGCCCCAGCATTTT.

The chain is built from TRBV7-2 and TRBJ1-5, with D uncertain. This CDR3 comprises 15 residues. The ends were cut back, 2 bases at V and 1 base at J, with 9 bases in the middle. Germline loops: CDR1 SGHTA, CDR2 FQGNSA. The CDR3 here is CASSLMHRSNQPQHF. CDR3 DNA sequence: TGTGCCAGCAGCTTAATGCATCGGAGCAATCAGCCCCAGCATTTT. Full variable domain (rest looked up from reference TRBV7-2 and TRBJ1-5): GAGVSQSPSNKVTEKGKDVELRCDPISGHTALYWYRQSLGQGLEFLIYFQGNSAPDKSGLPSDRFSAERTGGSVSTLTIQRTQQEDSAVYLCASSLMHRSNQPQHFGDGTRLSIL.

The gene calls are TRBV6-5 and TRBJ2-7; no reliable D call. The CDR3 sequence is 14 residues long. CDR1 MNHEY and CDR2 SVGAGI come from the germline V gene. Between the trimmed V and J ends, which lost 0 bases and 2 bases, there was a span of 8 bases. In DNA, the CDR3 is TGTGCCAGCAGTTACTCGGCAGGTCCCTACGAGCAGTACTTC. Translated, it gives CASSYSAGPYEQYF.

The CDR3 reads CASSGQANSGNTIYF. For the CDR3, the DNA is TGTGCCAGCAGCGGACAGGCCAACTCTGGAAACACCATATATTTT. The rearrangement links TRBV2 to TRBJ1-3, with 7 bases matching TRBD1. The germline CDR1 and CDR2 sequences are SNHLY and FYNNEI. The CDR3 contains 15 residues. V was pared by 6 bases and J by 0 bases, with 5 bases of the junction left unmatched.

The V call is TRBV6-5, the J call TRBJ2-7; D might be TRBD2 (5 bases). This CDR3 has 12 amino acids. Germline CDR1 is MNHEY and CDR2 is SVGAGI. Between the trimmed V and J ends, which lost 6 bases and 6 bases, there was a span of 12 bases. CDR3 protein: CASRSGLGEQYF. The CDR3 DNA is TGTGCCAGCAGATCGGGGTTAGGCGAGCAGTACTTC.

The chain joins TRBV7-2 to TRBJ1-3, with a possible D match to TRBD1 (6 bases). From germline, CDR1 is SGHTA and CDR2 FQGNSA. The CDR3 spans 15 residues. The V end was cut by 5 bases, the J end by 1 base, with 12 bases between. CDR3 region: CASSPAGTSGNTIYF. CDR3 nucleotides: TGTGCCAGCAGCCCGGCCGGGACATCTGGAAACACCATATATTTT.

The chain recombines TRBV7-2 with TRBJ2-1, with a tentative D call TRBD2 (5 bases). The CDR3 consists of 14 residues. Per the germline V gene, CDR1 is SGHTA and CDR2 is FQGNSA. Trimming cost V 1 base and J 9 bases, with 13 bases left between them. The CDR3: CASSLVGLAGEQFF. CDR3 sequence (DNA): TGTGCCAGCAGCTTAGTGGGCCTAGCTGGTGAGCAGTTCTTC. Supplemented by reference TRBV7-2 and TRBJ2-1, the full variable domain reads GAGVSQSPSNKVTEKGKDVELRCDPISGHTALYWYRQSLGQGLEFLIYFQGNSAPDKSGLPSDRFSAERTGGSVSTLTIQRTQQEDSAVYLCASSLVGLAGEQFFGPGTRLTVL.

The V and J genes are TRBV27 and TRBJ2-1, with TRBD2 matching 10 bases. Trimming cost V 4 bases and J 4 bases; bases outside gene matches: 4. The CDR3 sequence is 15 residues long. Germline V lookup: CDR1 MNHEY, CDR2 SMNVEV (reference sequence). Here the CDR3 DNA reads TGTGCCAGCAGTTACGAAGCGGGGGGGTACAATGAGCAGTTCTTC. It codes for CASSYEAGGYNEQFF.

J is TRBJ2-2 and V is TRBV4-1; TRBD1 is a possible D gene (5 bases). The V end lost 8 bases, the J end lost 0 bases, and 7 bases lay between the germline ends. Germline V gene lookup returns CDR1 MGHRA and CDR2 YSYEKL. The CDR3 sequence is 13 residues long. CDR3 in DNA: TGCGCCAGCGGGGCCTCGAACACCGGGGAGCTGTTTTTT. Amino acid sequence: CASGASNTGELFF.

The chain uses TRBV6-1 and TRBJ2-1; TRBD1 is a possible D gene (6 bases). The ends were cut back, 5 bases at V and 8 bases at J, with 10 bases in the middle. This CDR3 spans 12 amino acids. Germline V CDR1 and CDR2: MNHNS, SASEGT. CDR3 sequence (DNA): TGTGCCAGCAGTTATCAGGGGTATGAGCAGTTCTTC. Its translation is CASSYQGYEQFF.